The source of this T cell receptor (beta chain) is a study of OX40 agonist ivuxolimab in advanced cancers. TCRdb keeps only in-frame clones here, not all; method: immunoSEQ multiplex PCR. The sample has more than 55,000 clones; around 81% are singletons. Per the germline V gene, CDR1 is SEHNR and CDR2 is FQNEAQ (reference sequence). Trimming cost V 1 base and J 2 bases, with 15 bases left between them. The CDR3 spans 16 residues. The chain employs TRBV7-9 and TRBJ2-7; D remains ambiguous. The sample consisted of CD4+ or CD8+ T cells sorted from blood, taken in a trial of the OX40 agonist ivuxolimab. This TCR was recovered from an adult with an advanced solid tumor such as melanoma, head and neck, liver or kidney cancer. CDR3 region: CASSLGSPLIAYEQYF. The CDR3 nucleotides are TGTGCCAGCAGCTTAGGGTCACCCCTCATTGCCTACGAGCAGTACTTC.